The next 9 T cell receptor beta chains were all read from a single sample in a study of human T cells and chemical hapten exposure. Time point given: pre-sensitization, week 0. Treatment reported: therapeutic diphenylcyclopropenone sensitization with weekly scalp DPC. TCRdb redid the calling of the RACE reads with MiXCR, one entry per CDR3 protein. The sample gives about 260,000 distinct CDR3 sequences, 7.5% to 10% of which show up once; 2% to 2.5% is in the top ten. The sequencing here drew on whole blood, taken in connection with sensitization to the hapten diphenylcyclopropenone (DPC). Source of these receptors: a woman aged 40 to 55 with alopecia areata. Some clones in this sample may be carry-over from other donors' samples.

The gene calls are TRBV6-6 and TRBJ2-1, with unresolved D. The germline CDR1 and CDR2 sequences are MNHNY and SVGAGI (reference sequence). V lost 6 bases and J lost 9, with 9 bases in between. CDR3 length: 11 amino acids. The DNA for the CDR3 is TGTGCCAGCAGCCTTATGGGTGAGCAGTTCTTC. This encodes CASSLMGEQFF.

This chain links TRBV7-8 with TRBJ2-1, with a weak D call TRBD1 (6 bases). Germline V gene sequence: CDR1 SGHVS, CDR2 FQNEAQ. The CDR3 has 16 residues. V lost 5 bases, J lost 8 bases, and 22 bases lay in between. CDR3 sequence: CASSPYGGPSAYEQFF. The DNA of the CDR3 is TGTGCCAGCAGCCCCTATGGGGGCCCCAGTGCCTATGAGCAGTTCTTC.

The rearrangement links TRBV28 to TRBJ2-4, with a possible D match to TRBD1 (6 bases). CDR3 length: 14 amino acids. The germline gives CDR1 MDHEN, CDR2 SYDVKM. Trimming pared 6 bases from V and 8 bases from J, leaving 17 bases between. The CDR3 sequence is CASRMTGPRDIQYF. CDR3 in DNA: TGTGCCAGCAGAATGACAGGACCAAGGGACATTCAGTACTTC.

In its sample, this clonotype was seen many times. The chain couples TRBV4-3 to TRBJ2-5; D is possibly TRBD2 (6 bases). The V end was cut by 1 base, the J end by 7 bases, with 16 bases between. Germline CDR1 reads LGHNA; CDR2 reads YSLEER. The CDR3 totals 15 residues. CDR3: CASSQVFSEGATQYF. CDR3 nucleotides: TGCGCCAGCAGCCAAGTTTTTTCGGAGGGAGCGACCCAGTACTTC.

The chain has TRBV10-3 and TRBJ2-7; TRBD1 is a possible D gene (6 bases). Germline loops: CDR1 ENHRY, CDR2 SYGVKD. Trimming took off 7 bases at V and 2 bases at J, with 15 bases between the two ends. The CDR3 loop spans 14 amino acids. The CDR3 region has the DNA TGTGCCATCAACGGTCCGGGACACACCTACGAGCAGTACTTC. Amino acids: CAINGPGHTYEQYF.

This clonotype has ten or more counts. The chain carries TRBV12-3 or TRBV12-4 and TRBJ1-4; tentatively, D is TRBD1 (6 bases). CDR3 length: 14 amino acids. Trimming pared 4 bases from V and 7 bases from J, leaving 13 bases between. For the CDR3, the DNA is TGTGCCAGCAGTTCGACAGGACACCTTGAAAAACTGTTTTTT. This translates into CASSSTGHLEKLFF.

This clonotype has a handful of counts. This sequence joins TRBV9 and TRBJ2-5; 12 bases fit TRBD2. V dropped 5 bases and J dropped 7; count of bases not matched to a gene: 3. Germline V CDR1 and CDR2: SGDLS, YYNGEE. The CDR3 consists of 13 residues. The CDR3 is CASSPLAGGTQYF. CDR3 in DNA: TGTGCCAGCAGTCCACTAGCGGGGGGGACCCAGTACTTC. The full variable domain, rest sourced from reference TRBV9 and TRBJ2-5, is DSGVTQTPKHLITATGQRVTLRCSPRSGDLSVYWYQQSLDQGLQFLIQYYNGEERAKGNILERFSAQQFPDLHSELNLSSLELGDSALYFCASSPLAGGTQYFGPGTRLLVL.

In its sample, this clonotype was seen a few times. The CDR3 DNA reads as TGTGCCAGCAGCTTATTTCAGGGGACCACTGAAGCTTTCTTT. As protein: CASSLFQGTTEAFF. The chain carries TRBV7-3 and TRBJ1-1, with D maybe TRBD1 (6 bases). V was shortened by 2 bases and J by 4 bases, with 11 bases between the two germline ends. The CDR3 runs 14 residues. Looked up from germline, CDR1 is SGHTA and CDR2 is FQGTGA.

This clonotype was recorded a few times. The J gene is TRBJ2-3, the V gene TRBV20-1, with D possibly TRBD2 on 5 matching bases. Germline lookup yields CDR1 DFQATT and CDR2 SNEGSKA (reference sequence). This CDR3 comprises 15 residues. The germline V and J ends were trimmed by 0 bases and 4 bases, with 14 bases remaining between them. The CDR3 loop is CSARDFREGADTQYF. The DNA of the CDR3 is TGCAGTGCTAGAGATTTCCGGGAAGGAGCAGATACGCAGTATTTT.